This TCR beta chain originates from a study of blood T cell repertoires in COVID-19. Study as a whole: Italy, Spain and the United States were the sources of the convalescent and acute COVID-19 samples. Sample material is recorded as cDNA or gDNA derived from T cells, B-cell-depleted T cells, or PBMCs.

Study processing details: Amplification with reference gene primers provided the estimates of nucleated cell counts. Measured with immunoSEQ multiplex PCR; TCRdb has only the in-frame clones, and not every one. V, J and clone size are taken as reported in that table, and D and trimming were inferred from the DNA itself. This table has roughly 64,000 clones, roughly 80% appearing once. The CDR3 contains 12 residues. CDR1 is GTSNPN, CDR2 SVGIG, per germline (reference sequence). V was trimmed by 0 bases and J by 3 bases, leaving 5 bases between them. Sequenced: peripheral blood. The rearrangement uses TRBV30 and TRBJ1-2, with D uncertain. The sequence was collected from a man between 60 and 75 years old with COVID-19, enrolled during active disease. In DNA, the CDR3 is TGTGCCTGGAGTGTACTTTACTATGGCTACACCTTC. Protein sequence: CAWSVLYYGYTF.